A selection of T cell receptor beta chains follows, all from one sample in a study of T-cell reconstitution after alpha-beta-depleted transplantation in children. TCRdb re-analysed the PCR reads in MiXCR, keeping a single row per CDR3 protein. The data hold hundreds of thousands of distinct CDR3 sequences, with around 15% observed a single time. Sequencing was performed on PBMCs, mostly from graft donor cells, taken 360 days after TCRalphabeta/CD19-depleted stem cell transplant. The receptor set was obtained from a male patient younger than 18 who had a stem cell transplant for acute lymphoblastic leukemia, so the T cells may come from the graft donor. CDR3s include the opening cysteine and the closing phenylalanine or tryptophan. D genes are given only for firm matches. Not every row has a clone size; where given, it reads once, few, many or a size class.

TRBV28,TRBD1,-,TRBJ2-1,CASSLYRGPPYNEQFF,TGTGCCAGCAGTTTATACAGGGGGCCCCCCTACAATGAGCAGTTCTTC
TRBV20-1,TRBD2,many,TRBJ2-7,CSARSSGLSYEQYF,TGCAGTGCTAGATCTAGCGGCCTCTCCTACGAGCAGTACTTC
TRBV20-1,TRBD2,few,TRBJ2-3,CSDLTSGRAVTTDTQYF,TGCAGTGACCTGACTAGCGGGAGGGCCGTGACAACAGATACGCAGTATTTT
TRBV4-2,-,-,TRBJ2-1,CASSQEGRPTPTEQFF,TGTGCCAGCAGCCAAGAAGGGAGGCCCACCCCCACTGAGCAGTTCTTC
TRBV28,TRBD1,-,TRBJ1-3,CASRRIGTGGNTIYF,TGTGCCAGCAGGCGGATCGGGACAGGGGGAAACACCATATATTTT
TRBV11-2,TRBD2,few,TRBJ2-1,CASSLVHGLAGVHNEQFF,TGTGCCAGCAGCTTAGTCCATGGACTAGCGGGAGTTCACAATGAGCAGTTCTTC
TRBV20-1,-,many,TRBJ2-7,CRNPEDYEQYF,TGCAGGAACCCAGAGGACTACGAGCAGTACTTC
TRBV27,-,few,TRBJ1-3,CASSLIPGAGNTIYF,TGTGCCAGCAGTTTAATACCAGGGGCTGGAAACACCATATATTTT
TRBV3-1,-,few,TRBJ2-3,CASSHIGFTQYF,TGTGCCAGCAGCCATATAGGGTTCACGCAGTATTTT
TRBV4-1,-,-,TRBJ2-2,CASSQRLVGADTGELFF,TGCGCCAGCAGCCAAAGGCTAGTGGGGGCGGACACCGGGGAGCTGTTTTTT
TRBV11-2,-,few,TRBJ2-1,CASSRRSRGDEQFF,TGTGCCAGCAGCCGCCGGTCCCGCGGCGATGAGCAGTTCTTC
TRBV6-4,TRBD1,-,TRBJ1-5,CASSDSPGGQPQHF,TGTGCCAGCAGTGACTCGCCAGGGGGGCAGCCCCAGCATTTT
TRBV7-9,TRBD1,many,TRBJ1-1,CASGLEQGGAFF,TGTGCCAGCGGCTTGGAACAGGGGGGAGCTTTCTTT
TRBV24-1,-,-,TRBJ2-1,CATSDPPGTVDNEQFF,TGTGCCACCAGTGACCCTCCCGGGACTGTCGACAATGAGCAGTTCTTC
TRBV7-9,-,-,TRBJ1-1,CASNSWLQVQRPEAFF,TGTGCCAGCAACTCATGGTTACAGGTTCAGAGGCCTGAAGCTTTCTTT
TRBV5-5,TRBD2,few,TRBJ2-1,CASSLVGGVAGEGEQFF,TGTGCCAGCAGCTTGGTGGGGGGGGTAGCGGGAGAGGGTGAGCAGTTCTTC
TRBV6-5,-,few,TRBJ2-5,CASSYSRKGITQYF,TGTGCCAGCAGTTACTCCCGGAAAGGGATAACCCAGTACTTC
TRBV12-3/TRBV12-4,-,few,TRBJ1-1,CASSSGGLGNTEAFF,TGTGCCAGCAGTTCGGGAGGCTTGGGGAACACTGAAGCTTTCTTT
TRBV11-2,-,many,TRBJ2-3,CASSPDGTAGTDTQYF,TGTGCCAGCAGCCCTGATGGGACGGCGGGCACAGATACGCAGTATTTT
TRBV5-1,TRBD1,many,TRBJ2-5,CASSPDRAQETQYF,TGCGCCAGCAGTCCCGACAGGGCCCAAGAGACCCAGTACTTC
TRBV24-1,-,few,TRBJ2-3,CATSDLPDTRDTQYF,TGTGCCACCAGTGATTTGCCCGATACCAGAGATACGCAGTATTTT
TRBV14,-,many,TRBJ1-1,CASSQDYSLAVNTEAFF,TGTGCCAGCAGCCAAGATTATTCCTTGGCGGTGAACACTGAAGCTTTCTTT
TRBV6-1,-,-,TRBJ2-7,CASSEGAGEPYEQYF,TGTGCCAGCAGCGAGGGGGCGGGGGAGCCCTACGAGCAGTACTTC
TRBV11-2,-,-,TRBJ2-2,CASSPPISTGELFF,TGTGCCAGCAGCCCGCCCATATCCACCGGGGAGCTGTTTTTT
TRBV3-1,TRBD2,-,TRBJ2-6,CASSQGLAGAGANVLTF,TGTGCCAGCAGCCAAGGACTAGCGGGAGCTGGGGCCAACGTCCTGACTTTC
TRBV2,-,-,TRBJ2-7,CASSDVPYEQYF,TGTGCCAGCAGTGACGTCCCCTACGAGCAGTACTTC
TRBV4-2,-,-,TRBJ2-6,CASSQDGRAQGYSGANVLTF,TGTGCCAGCAGCCAAGATGGGCGGGCACAGGGTTACTCTGGGGCCAACGTCCTGACTTTC
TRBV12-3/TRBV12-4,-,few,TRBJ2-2,CASSQQKLGFTGELFF,TGTGCCAGCAGCCAACAAAAACTAGGGTTCACCGGGGAGCTGTTTTTT
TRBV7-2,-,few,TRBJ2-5,CASSPQTRGYQETQYF,TGTGCCAGCAGCCCCCAAACCAGGGGATACCAAGAGACCCAGTACTTC
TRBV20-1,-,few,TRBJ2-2,CSARGVRTGELFF,TGCAGTGCTAGAGGGGTTAGGACCGGGGAGCTGTTTTTT
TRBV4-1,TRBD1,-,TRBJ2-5,CASSQLSGGIETQYF,TGCGCCAGCAGCCAGCTGTCAGGGGGCATAGAGACCCAGTACTTC
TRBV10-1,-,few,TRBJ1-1,CASSTGRNTEAFF,TGCGCCAGCTCGACGGGAAGGAACACTGAAGCTTTCTTT
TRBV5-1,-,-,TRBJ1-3,CASSLSVSGNTIYF,TGCGCCAGCAGCTTGAGCGTCTCTGGAAACACCATATATTTT
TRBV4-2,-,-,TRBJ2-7,CASSQDLLGFPYEQYF,TGTGCCAGCAGCCAAGATCTACTTGGATTCCCCTACGAGCAGTACTTC
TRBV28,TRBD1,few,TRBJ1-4,CASTLRQGYEKLFF,TGTGCCAGCACTCTAAGACAGGGGTACGAAAAACTGTTTTTT
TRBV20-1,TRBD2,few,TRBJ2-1,CSARDPRTSIFDEQFF,TGCAGTGCTAGAGATCCACGGACTAGCATTTTCGATGAGCAGTTCTTC
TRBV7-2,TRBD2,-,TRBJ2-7,CASSLADGTSGIQNEQYF,TGTGCCAGCAGCTTAGCGGACGGGACTAGCGGGATTCAGAACGAGCAGTACTTC